This passage covers 22 T cell receptor beta chains from one sample sequenced in a study of control samples from healthy donors and cancer patients. Some clones are missing from TCRdb's copy, which holds only in-frame ones; the method was immunoSEQ multiplex PCR. The repertoire has about 140,000 clones, 75% to 90% of them found once; the top ten carry roughly 9%. The sample consisted of blood. The receptor source for this set is a woman aged 25 to 39 in good health.

This sequence joins TRBV28 and TRBJ2-5, with D uncertain. Trimming removed 8 bases at V and 4 bases at J, with 11 bases between. The CDR3 totals 12 residues. The germline gives CDR1 MDHEN, CDR2 SYDVKM. CDR3 DNA: TGTGCCAGCTCAACCCTGAGAGAGACCCAGTACTTC. Protein product: CASSTLRETQYF.

The rearrangement uses TRBV5-1 and TRBJ2-3, with D perhaps matching TRBD1 (5 bases). V lost 2 bases and J lost 0, with 19 bases in between. The germline gives CDR1 SGHRS, CDR2 YFSETQ. The CDR3 contains 18 residues. CDR3 loop: CASSFGPSGALSTDTQYF. The CDR3 bases are TGCGCCAGCAGCTTCGGCCCCAGTGGGGCACTGAGCACAGATACGCAGTATTTT.

V and J are TRBV6-5 and TRBJ2-7; possibly TRBD2 for D (5 bases). This CDR3 is built from 14 residues. Trimming took 3 bases from V and 2 from J, leaving 11 bases between them. Germline CDR1 and CDR2: MNHEY and SVGAGI. The CDR3 sequence: CASSYNRETYEQYF. The CDR3 DNA reads as TGTGCCAGCAGTTATAACCGGGAAACCTACGAGCAGTACTTC.

The rearrangement joins TRBV5-4 to TRBJ1-1; the D is unclear. Trimming took 2 bases from V and 3 from J, leaving 14 bases between them. The CDR3 is made up of 15 amino acids. The germline CDR1 and CDR2 sequences are SGHNT and YYREEE (reference sequence). CDR3 sequence (DNA): TGTGCCAGCAGCTTTGGGATCTTTACGGACACTGAAGCTTTCTTT. Translation: CASSFGIFTDTEAFF.

V gene TRBV27 combines with J gene TRBJ1-4, with a possible D match to TRBD1 (6 bases). From germline, CDR1 is MNHEY and CDR2 SMNVEV (reference sequence). The length of the CDR3 is 14 residues. V lost 0 bases, J lost 13 bases, and 15 bases lay in between. DNA of the CDR3: TGTGCCAGCAGTTTATCCGGCCTCGAAGGGGGACTGTTTTTT. Its protein product is CASSLSGLEGGLFF.

The chain uses TRBV5-6 and TRBJ2-7, with TRBD2 as a possible D gene (6 bases). Looked up from germline, CDR1 is SGHDT and CDR2 is YYEEEE. The V end was cut by 4 bases, the J end by 4 bases, with 21 bases between. This CDR3 contains 16 residues. CDR3 amino acids: CASSEPGGSLRYEQYF. DNA of the CDR3: TGTGCCAGCAGCGAGCCCGGAGGGAGCTTGAGGTACGAGCAGTACTTC. Full variable domain (remainder filled in from reference TRBV5-6 and TRBJ2-7): DAGVTQSPTHLIKTRGQQVTLRCSPKSGHDTVSWYQQALGQGPQFIFQYYEEEERQRGNFPDRFSGHQFPNYSSELNVNALLLGDSALYLCASSEPGGSLRYEQYFGPGTRLTVT.

The CDR3: CASTISWNTEAFF. The CDR3 nucleotides are TGTGCCAGTACCATTTCCTGGAACACTGAAGCTTTCTTT. The chain couples TRBV19 to TRBJ1-1; D not resolved. Trimming pared 7 bases from V and 1 base from J, leaving 10 bases between. This CDR3 spans 13 amino acids. Per the germline V gene, CDR1 is LNHDA and CDR2 is SQIVND (reference sequence). The whole variable domain, filled in from reference TRBV19 and TRBJ1-1, reads DGGITQSPKYLFRKEGQNVTLSCEQNLNHDAMYWYRQDPGQGLRLIYYSQIVNDFQKGDIAEGYSVSREKKESFPLTVTSAQKNPTAFYLCASTISWNTEAFFGQGTRLTVV.

The V and J genes are TRBV6-7 and TRBJ2-7, with 7 positions matching TRBD2. TRBV6-7 falls under the ORF class, with uncertain function. The ends lost 6 bases at V and 0 bases at J; junction bases unmatched: 8. The CDR3 has 15 residues. CDR3 DNA sequence: TGTGCCAGCAGCCAAGGGCGGGGGTGCTCCTACGAGCAGTACTTC. As protein: CASSQGRGCSYEQYF.

J is TRBJ2-5 and V is TRBV11-3, with 9 bases aligning to TRBD1. The junction had 8 bases not matched to a gene; V was cut back by 4 bases and J by 5 bases. There are 15 residues in the CDR3. CDR1 and CDR2 (germline): SGHNT, YENEEA. CDR3 in amino acids: CASSSGQGDWETQYF. The CDR3 region has the DNA TGTGCCAGCAGCTCGGGACAGGGAGATTGGGAGACCCAGTACTTC.

The chain couples TRBV5-4 to TRBJ1-4; TRBD1 might be the D (5 bases). V lost 6 bases, J lost 5 bases, and 11 bases lay in between. Germline values: CDR1 SGHNT, CDR2 YYREEE (reference sequence). This CDR3 has 13 residues. The chain's CDR3 is CASTFDRNEKLFF. CDR3 nucleotides: TGTGCCAGCACCTTTGACAGAAATGAAAAACTGTTTTTT.

This clone was seen only once. The V call is TRBV6-5, the J call TRBJ1-2; 7 nucleotides match TRBD1. After removal of 8 bases from V and 6 bases from J, the junction contained 6 bases not matched to a gene. CDR1 is MNHEY, CDR2 SVGAGI, per germline. CDR3 length equals 12 residues. CDR3 DNA sequence: TGTGCCAGCGGAGACAGGGCGGATGGCTACACCTTC. Its protein is CASGDRADGYTF.

The chain is built from TRBV19 and TRBJ1-1; D uncertain. Trimming left V 5 bases short and J 5 bases short, with 12 bases between. Per the germline V gene, CDR1 is LNHDA and CDR2 is SQIVND (reference sequence). This CDR3 contains 13 residues. CDR3 coding DNA: TGTGCCAGTAGTCCAGGAGTCGGGACTGAAGCTTTCTTT. Protein: CASSPGVGTEAFF.

This clone was detected only a few times. The chain links TRBV30 to TRBJ1-2; no clear D. This CDR3 spans 12 amino acids. Per the germline V gene, CDR1 is GTSNPN and CDR2 is SVGIG (reference sequence). The ends were cut back, 4 bases at V and 2 bases at J, with 8 bases in the middle. CDR3 in amino acids: CAWTVSNYGYTF. Written as DNA, the CDR3 is TGTGCCTGGACAGTTTCCAACTATGGCTACACCTTC.

J is TRBJ1-1 and V is TRBV6-6, with unresolved D. The CDR3 has 11 amino acids. The V gene's germline CDR1 is MNHNY and CDR2 SVGAGI (reference sequence). V was pared by 5 bases and J by 7 bases, with 8 bases between. The CDR3 DNA follows: TGTGCCAGCAGTCCTCGACATGAAGCTTTCTTT. Encoded protein: CASSPRHEAFF.

Only one count was recorded for this clone. V is TRBV6-5 and J is TRBJ2-1; TRBD2 matches at 8 bases. The CDR3 consists of 15 residues. V lost 5 bases, J lost 7 bases, and 10 bases stayed unmatched. The V gene's germline CDR1 is MNHEY and CDR2 SVGAGI. The CDR3 nucleotides read TGTGCCAGCAGTAGAGAAGAGGCTAGCGGGAATGAGCAGTTCTTC. This gives the protein CASSREEASGNEQFF.

The CDR3 DNA follows: TGTGCCAGCAGCTCTGGTGCTAGCGGGAGAGAGACCCAGTACTTC. Translated: CASSSGASGRETQYF. J is TRBJ2-5 and V is TRBV7-9, with 10 bases lining up with TRBD2. Germline V gives CDR1 SEHNR, CDR2 FQNEAQ (reference sequence). The trim removed 4 bases at V and 4 bases at J, leaving 6 bases unmatched. The CDR3 covers 15 residues.

This sequence joins TRBV6-5 and TRBJ2-5; 10 nucleotides agree with TRBD1. This CDR3 has 16 residues. CDR1 and CDR2 (germline): MNHEY, SVGAGI. The V gene end was trimmed by 4 bases and the J gene end by 4 bases; junction bases not matched to a gene: 9. The CDR3 nucleotides are TGTGCCAGCAGTTCGCAATCGACAGGGGGCGGAGAGACCCAGTACTTC. It is translated as CASSSQSTGGGETQYF.

The CDR3 loop reads CASSLGGSLPKEQFF. The CDR3 DNA sequence: TGTGCCAGCAGTTTAGGCGGGAGCTTACCGAAAGAGCAGTTCTTC. V is TRBV28 and J is TRBJ2-1; 7 bases are a match to TRBD2. This CDR3 region has 15 residues. CDR1 and CDR2 from the germline V gene are MDHEN and SYDVKM. V shed 2 bases and J 10 bases; nucleotides not matched to a gene: 11.

The chain recombines TRBV30 with TRBJ2-7, with D maybe TRBD1 (6 bases). The V end lost 2 bases, the J end lost 7 bases, and 9 bases lay between the germline ends. The germline V gene encodes CDR1 GTSNPN and CDR2 SVGIG (reference sequence). CDR3 size: 11 residues. This chain's CDR3 is CAWSNQGEQYF. CDR3 sequence (DNA): TGTGCCTGGAGTAATCAGGGGGAGCAGTACTTC.

The chain carries TRBV5-1 and TRBJ2-5, with unresolved D. CDR3 size: 13 residues. Germline V gene sequence: CDR1 SGHRS, CDR2 YFSETQ. Trimming shortened V by 0 bases and J by 5 bases, and 8 bases separated the two germline ends. The CDR3 sequence is CASSLGGSETQYF. The CDR3 bases are TGCGCCAGCAGCTTGGGGGGAAGCGAGACCCAGTACTTC.

This clone has just one count. The V call is TRBV4-1, the J call TRBJ1-2; the match to TRBD1 covers 8 bases. The germline V gene has CDR1 MGHRA and CDR2 YSYEKL. The CDR3 spans 18 residues. Losses at the gene ends were 3 bases for V and 1 base for J; bases not matched to a gene: 13. The CDR3 DNA is TGCGCCAGCAGCCACCGGGACAGGAGCGATCCGGGTAACTATGGCTACACCTTC. Its translation is CASSHRDRSDPGNYGYTF.

The rearrangement uses TRBV6-1 and TRBJ1-2, with 7 bases matching TRBD1. Germline assignment: CDR1 MNHNS and CDR2 SASEGT. This CDR3 comprises 16 residues. The V and J ends lost 3 bases and 5 bases, in that order; junction bases with no gene match: 12. CDR3 loop: CASSETQGGLLYGYTF. The CDR3 DNA reads as TGTGCCAGCAGTGAGACGCAGGGGGGCCTGCTATATGGCTACACCTTC.